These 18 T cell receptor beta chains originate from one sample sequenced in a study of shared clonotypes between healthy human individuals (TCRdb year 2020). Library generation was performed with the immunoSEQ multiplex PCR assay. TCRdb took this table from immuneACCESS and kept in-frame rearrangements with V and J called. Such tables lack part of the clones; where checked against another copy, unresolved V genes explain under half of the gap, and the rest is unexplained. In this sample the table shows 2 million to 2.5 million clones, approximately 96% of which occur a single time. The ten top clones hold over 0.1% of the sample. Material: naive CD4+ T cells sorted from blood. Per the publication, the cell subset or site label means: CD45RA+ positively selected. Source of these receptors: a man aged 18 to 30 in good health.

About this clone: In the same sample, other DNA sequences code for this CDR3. CDR3 nucleotide sequence: TGTGCCAGCAGCTTAAGTAATTCACCCCTCCACTTT. Translating it yields CASSLSNSPLHF. This rearrangement joins TRBV7-9 to TRBJ1-6; no reliable D call. The germline V gene encodes CDR1 SEHNR and CDR2 FQNEAQ (reference sequence). The CDR3 is 12 residues long. Trimming stripped 2 bases from V and 6 bases from J, with 2 bases between.

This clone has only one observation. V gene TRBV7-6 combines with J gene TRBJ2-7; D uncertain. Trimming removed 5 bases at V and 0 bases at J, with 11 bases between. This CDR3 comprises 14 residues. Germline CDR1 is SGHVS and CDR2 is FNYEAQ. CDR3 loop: CASSPRLLSYEQYF. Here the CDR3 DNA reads TGTGCCAGCAGCCCCCGGCTCCTCTCCTACGAGCAGTACTTC.

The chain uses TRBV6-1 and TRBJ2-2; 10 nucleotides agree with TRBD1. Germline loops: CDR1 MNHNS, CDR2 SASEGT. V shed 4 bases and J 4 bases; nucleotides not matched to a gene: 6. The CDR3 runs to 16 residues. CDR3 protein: CASSALRTGGTGELFF. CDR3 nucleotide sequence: TGTGCCAGCAGTGCCCTCAGGACAGGGGGCACCGGGGAGCTGTTTTTT.

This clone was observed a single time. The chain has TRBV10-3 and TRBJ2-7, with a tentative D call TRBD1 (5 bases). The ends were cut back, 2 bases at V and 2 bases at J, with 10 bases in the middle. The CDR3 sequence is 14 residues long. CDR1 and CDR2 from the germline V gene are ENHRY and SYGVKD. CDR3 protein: CAISELGQAYEQYF. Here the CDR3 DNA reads TGTGCCATCAGTGAGCTCGGACAAGCCTACGAGCAGTACTTC.

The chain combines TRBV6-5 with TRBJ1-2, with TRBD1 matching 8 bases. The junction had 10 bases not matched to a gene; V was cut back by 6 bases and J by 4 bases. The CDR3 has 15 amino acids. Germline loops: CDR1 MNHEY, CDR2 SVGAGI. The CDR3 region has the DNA TGTGCCAGCAGCCCGATGGTGGGACAGGCCTATGGCTACACCTTC. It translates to CASSPMVGQAYGYTF.

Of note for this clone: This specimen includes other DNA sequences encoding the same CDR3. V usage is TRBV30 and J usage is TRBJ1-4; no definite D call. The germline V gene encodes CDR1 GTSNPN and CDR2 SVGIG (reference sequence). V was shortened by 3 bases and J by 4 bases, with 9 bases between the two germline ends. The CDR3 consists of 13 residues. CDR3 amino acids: CAWSGGLNEKLFF. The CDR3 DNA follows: TGTGCCTGGAGCGGAGGCCTTAATGAAAAACTGTTTTTT. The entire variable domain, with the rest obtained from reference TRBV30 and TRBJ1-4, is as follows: SQTIHQWPATLVQPVGSPLSLECTVEGTSNPNLYWYRQAAGRGLQLLFYSVGIGQISSEVPQNLSASRPQDRQFILSSKKLLLSDSGFYLCAWSGGLNEKLFFGSGTQLSVL.

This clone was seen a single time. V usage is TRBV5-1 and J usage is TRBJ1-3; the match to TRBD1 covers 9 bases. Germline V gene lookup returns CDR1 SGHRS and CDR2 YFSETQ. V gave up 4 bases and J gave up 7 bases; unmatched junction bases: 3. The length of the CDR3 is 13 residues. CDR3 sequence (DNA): TGCGCCAGCAGCATCGGACAGGGGAACACCATATATTTT. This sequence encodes CASSIGQGNTIYF. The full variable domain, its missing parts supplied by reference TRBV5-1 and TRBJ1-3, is KAGVTQTPRYLIKTRGQQVTLSCSPISGHRSVSWYQQTPGQGLQFLFEYFSETQRNKGNFPGRFSGRQFSNSRSEMNVSTLELGDSALYLCASSIGQGNTIYFGEGSWLTVV.

CDR3 sequence reads: CASSSSGSYEQYF. Written as DNA, the CDR3 is TGCGCCAGCAGTTCTAGCGGGAGCTACGAGCAGTACTTC. The chain is built from TRBV10-2 and TRBJ2-7, with 10 bases that match TRBD2. With V trimmed by 5 bases and J by 3 bases, 1 base remained unmatched. CDR3 length: 13 amino acids. Germline V gene sequence: CDR1 WSHSY, CDR2 SAAADI.

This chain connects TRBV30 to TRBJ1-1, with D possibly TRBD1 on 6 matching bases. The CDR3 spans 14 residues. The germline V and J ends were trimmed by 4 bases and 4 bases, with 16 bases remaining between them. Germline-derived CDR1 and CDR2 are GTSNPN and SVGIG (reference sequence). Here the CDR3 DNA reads TGTGCCTGGATGAGACAGGCCCGTGGCACTGAAGCTTTCTTT. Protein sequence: CAWMRQARGTEAFF.

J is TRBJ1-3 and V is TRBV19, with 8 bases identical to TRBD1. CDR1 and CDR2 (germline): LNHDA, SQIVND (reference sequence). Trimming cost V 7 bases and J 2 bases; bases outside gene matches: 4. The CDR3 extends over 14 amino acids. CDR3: CASIPDRAGNTIYF. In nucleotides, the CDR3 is TGTGCCAGTATCCCGGACAGGGCTGGAAACACCATATATTTT.

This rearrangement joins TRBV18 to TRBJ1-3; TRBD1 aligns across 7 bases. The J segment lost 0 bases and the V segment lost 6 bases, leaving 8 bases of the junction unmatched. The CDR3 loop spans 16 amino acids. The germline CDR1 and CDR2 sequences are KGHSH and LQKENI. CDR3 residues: CASSSLGGTSGNTIYF. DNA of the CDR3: TGTGCCAGCTCTTCCCTAGGGGGCACCTCTGGAAACACCATATATTTT.

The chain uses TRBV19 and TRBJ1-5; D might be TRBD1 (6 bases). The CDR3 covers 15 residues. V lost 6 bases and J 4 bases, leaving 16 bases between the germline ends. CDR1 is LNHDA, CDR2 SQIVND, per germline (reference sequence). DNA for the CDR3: TGTGCCAGTAGCCGGATTGGGGGCCGGAATCAGCCCCAGCATTTT. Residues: CASSRIGGRNQPQHF.

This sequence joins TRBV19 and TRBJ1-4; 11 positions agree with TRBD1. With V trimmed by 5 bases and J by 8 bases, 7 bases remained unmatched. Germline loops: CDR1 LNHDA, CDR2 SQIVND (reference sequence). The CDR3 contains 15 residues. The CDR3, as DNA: TGTGCCAGTAGTGCCCGGACAGGGGGCATGGAAAAACTGTTTTTT. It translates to CASSARTGGMEKLFF.

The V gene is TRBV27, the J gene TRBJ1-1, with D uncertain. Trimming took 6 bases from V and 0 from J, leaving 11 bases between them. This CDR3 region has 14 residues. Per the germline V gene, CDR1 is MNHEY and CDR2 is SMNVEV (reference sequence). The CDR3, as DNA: TGTGCCAGCAGCTCAGGAGTAGTGAACACTGAAGCTTTCTTT. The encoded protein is CASSSGVVNTEAFF.

The CDR3 sequence: CASSLEDRGPSGYTF. The DNA of the CDR3 is TGCGCCAGCAGCTTGGAGGACAGGGGGCCAAGTGGCTACACCTTC. The J gene is TRBJ1-2, the V gene TRBV5-1; 11 bases fit TRBD1. The CDR3 totals 15 residues. The V gene's germline CDR1 is SGHRS and CDR2 YFSETQ. V lost 0 bases to trimming and J lost 7 bases; unmatched junction nucleotides: 5.

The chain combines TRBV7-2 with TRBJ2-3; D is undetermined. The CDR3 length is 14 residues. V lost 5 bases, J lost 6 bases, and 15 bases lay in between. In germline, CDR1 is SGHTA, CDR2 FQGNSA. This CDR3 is CASSHKWVYDTQYF. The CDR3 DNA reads TGTGCCAGCAGCCATAAGTGGGTGTATGATACGCAGTATTTT.

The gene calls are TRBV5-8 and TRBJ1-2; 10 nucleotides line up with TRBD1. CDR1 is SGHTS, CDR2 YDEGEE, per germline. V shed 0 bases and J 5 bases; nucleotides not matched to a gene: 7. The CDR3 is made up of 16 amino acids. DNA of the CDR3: TGTGCCAGCAGCTTGGGAGCCGGGACAGGGGTTTATGGCTACACCTTC. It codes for CASSLGAGTGVYGYTF.

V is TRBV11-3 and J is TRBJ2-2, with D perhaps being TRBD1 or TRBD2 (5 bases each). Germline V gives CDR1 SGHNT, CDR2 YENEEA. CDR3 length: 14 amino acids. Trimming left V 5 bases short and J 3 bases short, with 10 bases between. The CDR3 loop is CASSLGADTGELFF. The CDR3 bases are TGTGCCAGCAGCCTCGGGGCTGACACCGGGGAGCTGTTTTTT.